These 9 T cell receptor beta chains were all obtained from the same sample, sequenced in a study of blood T cells in healthy people across ages. A second PCR, run for roughly 7 to 11 cycles, used a sample-barcoded 5' primer plus a J-beta primer mix. From the 5' RACE reads, TCRdb called clonotypes with MiXCR, one entry per CDR3 protein. This table has about 1,400,000 distinct CDR3 sequences, around 42% appearing once. Sequencing used blood. These receptor sequences come from a woman under 30 in good health.

The V gene is TRBV7-2, the J gene TRBJ1-5, with D perhaps matching TRBD1 (6 bases). Trimming removed 5 bases from V and 0 bases from J, with 14 bases in between. There are 16 residues in the CDR3. Looked up from germline, CDR1 is SGHTA and CDR2 is FQGNSA. CDR3 region: CASSPPGGPSNQPQHF. The CDR3 coding sequence is TGTGCCAGCAGCCCCCCCGGGGGGCCTAGCAATCAGCCCCAGCATTTT.

This chain connects TRBV5-1 to TRBJ2-1; D could derive from TRBD1 or TRBD2 (5 bases each). Trimming removed 0 bases at V and 0 bases at J, with 13 bases between. The CDR3 consists of 17 residues. The germline V gene has CDR1 SGHRS and CDR2 YFSETQ. The CDR3 protein is CASSLGPGRSSYNEQFF. As DNA, the CDR3 is TGCGCCAGCAGCTTGGGGCCGGGGCGGAGCTCCTACAATGAGCAGTTCTTC.

This chain joins TRBV15 and TRBJ2-3; 9 positions agree with TRBD2. CDR1 and CDR2 (germline): LNHNV, YYDKDF (reference sequence). Losses at the gene ends were 4 bases for V and 0 bases for J; bases not matched to a gene: 8. This CDR3 is 17 amino acids long. The CDR3 spells CATSTIWTSVSTDTQYF. In DNA form, the CDR3 reads TGTGCCACCAGCACGATATGGACTAGCGTCAGCACAGATACGCAGTATTTT. The entire variable domain, with the rest obtained from reference TRBV15 and TRBJ2-3, is as follows: DAMVIQNPRYQVTQFGKPVTLSCSQTLNHNVMYWYQQKSSQAPKLLFHYYDKDFNNEADTPDNFQSRRPNTSFCFLDIRSPGLGDTAMYLCATSTIWTSVSTDTQYFGPGTRLTVL.

This sequence joins TRBV12-3 or TRBV12-4 and TRBJ1-1; tentative D call: TRBD1 (5 bases). The V gene lost 5 bases and the J gene lost 1 base, with 11 bases spanning the gap. This CDR3 region has 14 residues. The CDR3: CASSVVQGNTEAFF. The CDR3, as DNA: TGTGCCAGCAGTGTAGTTCAGGGGAACACTGAAGCTTTCTTT.

The chain has TRBV6-5 and TRBJ2-4; D is possibly TRBD2 (6 bases). The better agreement between TRBJ2-7 and the DNA end casts doubt on the J call. CDR1 and CDR2 from the germline V gene are MNHEY and SVGAGI. The length of the CDR3 is 15 residues. DNA of the CDR3: TGTGCCAGCAGTTACTCGTGGGGGGATGCGGTCGAGCAGTACTTC. Translation: CASSYSWGDAVEQYF.

The V gene is TRBV29-1, the J gene TRBJ1-2, with 11 bases aligning to TRBD1. Looked up from germline, CDR1 is SQVTM and CDR2 is ANQGSEA. The CDR3 is 15 residues long. V shed 3 bases, J shed 3 bases, and the junction held 6 bases outside the gene matches. CDR3 residues: CSVDSGTGGDYGYTF. DNA of the CDR3: TGCAGCGTTGACTCCGGGACAGGGGGTGACTATGGCTACACCTTC.

This chain joins TRBV11-1 and TRBJ2-7, with 12 nucleotides matching TRBD1. The V and J ends lost 5 bases and 6 bases, in that order; junction bases with no gene match: 8. This CDR3 comprises 15 residues. From germline, CDR1 is SGHAT and CDR2 FQDESV (reference sequence). The CDR3 bases are TGTGCCAGCAGCCCATCGGGACAGGGGGCGATCGAGCAGTACTTC. It yields the protein CASSPSGQGAIEQYF. The whole variable domain, remainder taken from reference TRBV11-1 and TRBJ2-7, is EAEVAQSPRYKITEKSQAVAFWCDPISGHATLYWYRQILGQGPELLVQFQDESVVDDSQLPKDRFSAERLKGVDSTLKIQPAELGDSAMYLCASSPSGQGAIEQYFGPGTRLTVT.

The V and J genes are TRBV7-2 and TRBJ2-3; TRBD1 matches 9 bases. Germline V gene sequence: CDR1 SGHTA, CDR2 FQGNSA. This CDR3 spans 17 amino acids. V was pared by 5 bases and J by 1 base, with 10 bases of the junction left unmatched. The CDR3 DNA reads as TGTGCCAGCAGCAAAACTACCTGGGACAGGGGCACAGATACGCAGTATTTT. It is translated as CASSKTTWDRGTDTQYF.

The J gene is TRBJ1-2, the V gene TRBV15; 8 bases agree with TRBD1. The ends lost 0 bases at V and 2 bases at J; junction bases unmatched: 5. CDR1 and CDR2 from the germline V gene are LNHNV and YYDKDF (reference sequence). The CDR3 spans 16 residues. CDR3 sequence (DNA): TGTGCCACCAGCAGAGAAAGGACAGGGATGAACTATGGCTACACCTTC. Encoded protein: CATSRERTGMNYGYTF.